This T cell receptor (beta chain) was documented in a study of blood T cell repertoires in COVID-19. Germline V gene sequence: CDR1 DFQATT, CDR2 SNEGSKA (reference sequence). V was pared by 6 bases and J by 3 bases, with 9 bases between. The CDR3 covers 11 residues. As originally analysed: Estimated nucleated cell counts came from reference gene primer amplification. Generated by immunoSEQ multiplex PCR, the TCRdb table keeps only in-frame clones and is missing some. From that table come the V and J calls and clone size; the DNA was used to work out D and trimming. The table has under 95,000 clones, about nine tenths seen once.

The V call is TRBV20-1, the J call TRBJ2-7; D possibly corresponds to TRBD1 (5 bases). The source of this sequence is a man aged 50-60 years with COVID-19, enrolled during active disease. The sample consisted of peripheral blood. CDR3 nucleotides: TGCAGTGCAAGGGGCATCTACGAGCAGTACTTC. Translating gives CSARGIYEQYF.